This record covers a single TCR beta chain. Specified time point: cycle 4 day 1 (C4D1), after five to seven weeks of nivolumab. Each of the patients experienced relapse following autologous stem cell transplantation, and their brentuximab vedotin exposure differed. This CDR3 comprises 15 residues. The V gene's germline CDR1 is SNHLY and CDR2 FYNNEI. V was pared by 2 bases and J by 5 bases, with 15 bases between. The data were taken from a study of PD-1 blockade in classical Hodgkin lymphoma. Overall study: Patients had nivolumab dosed at 3 mg/kg, delivered intravenously every 2 weeks.

Sequencing was performed with immunoSEQ multiplex PCR; in TCRdb, only in-frame clones are kept and a portion is missing. The data hold around 24,000 clones, with about 80% observed a single time. This specimen consisted of peripheral blood mononuclear cells (PBMCs), obtained before the fourth cycle of nivolumab. This receptor was obtained from a human donor with classical Hodgkin lymphoma. The chain joins TRBV2 to TRBJ2-5, with D possibly TRBD1 on 7 matching bases. The CDR3 sequence: CASSEPSQGRETQYF. The CDR3 DNA reads TGTGCCAGCAGTGAACCCTCACAGGGGAGGGAGACCCAGTACTTC. The variable domain in full, with the rest retrieved from reference TRBV2 and TRBJ2-5, is EPEVTQTPSHQVTQMGQEVILRCVPISNHLYFYWYRQILGQKVEFLVSFYNNEISEKSEIFDDQFSVERPDGSNFTLKIRSTKLEDSAMYFCASSEPSQGRETQYFGPGTRLLVL.